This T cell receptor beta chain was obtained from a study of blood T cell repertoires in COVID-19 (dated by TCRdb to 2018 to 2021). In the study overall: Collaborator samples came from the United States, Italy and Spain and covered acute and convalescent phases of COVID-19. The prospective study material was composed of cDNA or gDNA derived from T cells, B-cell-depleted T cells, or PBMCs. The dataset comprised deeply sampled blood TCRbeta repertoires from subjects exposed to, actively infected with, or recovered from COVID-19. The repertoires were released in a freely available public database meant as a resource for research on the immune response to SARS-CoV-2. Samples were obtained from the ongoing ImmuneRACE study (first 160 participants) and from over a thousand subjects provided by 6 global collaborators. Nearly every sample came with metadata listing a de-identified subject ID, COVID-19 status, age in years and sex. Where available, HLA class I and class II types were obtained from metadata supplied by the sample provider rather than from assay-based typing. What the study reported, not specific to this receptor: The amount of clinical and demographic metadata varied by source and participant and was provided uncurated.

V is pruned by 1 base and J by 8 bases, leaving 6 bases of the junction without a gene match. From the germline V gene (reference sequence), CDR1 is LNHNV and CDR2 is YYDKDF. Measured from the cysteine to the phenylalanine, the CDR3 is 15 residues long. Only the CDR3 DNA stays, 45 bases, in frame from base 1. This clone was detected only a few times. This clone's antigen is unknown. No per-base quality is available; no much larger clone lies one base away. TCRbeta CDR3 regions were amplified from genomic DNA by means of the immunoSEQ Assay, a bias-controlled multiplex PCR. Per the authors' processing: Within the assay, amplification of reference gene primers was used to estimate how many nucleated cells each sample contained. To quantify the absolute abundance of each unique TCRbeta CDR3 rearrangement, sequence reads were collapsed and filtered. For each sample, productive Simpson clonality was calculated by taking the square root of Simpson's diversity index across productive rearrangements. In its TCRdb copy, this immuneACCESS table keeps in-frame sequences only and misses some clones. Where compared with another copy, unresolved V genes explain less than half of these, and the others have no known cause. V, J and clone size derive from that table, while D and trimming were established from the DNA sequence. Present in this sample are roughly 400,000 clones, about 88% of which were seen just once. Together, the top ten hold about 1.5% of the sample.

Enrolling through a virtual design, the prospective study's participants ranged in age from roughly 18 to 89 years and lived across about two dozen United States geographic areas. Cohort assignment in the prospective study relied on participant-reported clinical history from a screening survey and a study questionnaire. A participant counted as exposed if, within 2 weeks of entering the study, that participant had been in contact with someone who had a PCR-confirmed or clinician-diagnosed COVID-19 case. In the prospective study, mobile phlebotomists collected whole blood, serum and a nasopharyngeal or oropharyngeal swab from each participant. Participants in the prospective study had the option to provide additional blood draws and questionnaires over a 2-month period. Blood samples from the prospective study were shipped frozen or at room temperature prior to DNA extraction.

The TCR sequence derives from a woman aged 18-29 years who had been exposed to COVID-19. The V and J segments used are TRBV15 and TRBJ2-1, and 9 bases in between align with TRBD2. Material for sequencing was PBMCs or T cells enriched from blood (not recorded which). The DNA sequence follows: TGTGCCACCAGCAGAGGGGCGGGAGGGAGTGATGAGCAGTTCTTC. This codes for CATSRGAGGSDEQFF.